One and the same sample provided the 29 T cell receptor beta chains below, sequenced in a study of T cells after yellow fever vaccination. One entry per CDR3 protein, called by TCRdb with MiXCR from the 5' RACE reads. The profile shows over 35,000 distinct CDR3 sequences, around 6.5% of them singletons. The material sequenced was PBMCs, either bulk or a sorted T-cell subset (CD4+, CD8+, memory, or dextramer-sorted; not recorded which), taken 45 days after the yellow fever booster vaccination. All receptors come from a man younger than 40 who received the YFV17D yellow fever vaccine.

This clonotype came up many times. The gene calls are TRBV7-2 and TRBJ2-3; D remains ambiguous. V was pared by 5 bases and J by 7 bases, with 10 bases between. Germline V lookup: CDR1 SGHTA, CDR2 FQGNSA. The CDR3 is made up of 12 amino acids. The CDR3 coding sequence is TGTGCCAGCAGCATTCTAACGAATACGCAGTATTTT. Protein: CASSILTNTQYF.

This clonotype has a count of ten or more. The chain combines TRBV29-1 with TRBJ2-3; TRBD1 agrees at 8 bases. Germline lookup yields CDR1 SQVTM and CDR2 ANQGSEA. The CDR3 covers 14 residues. Trimming cost V 3 bases and J 1 base; bases outside gene matches: 3. CDR3 nucleotide sequence: TGCAGCGTTGAGGGACAGGCCCGCACAGATACGCAGTATTTT. This gives the protein CSVEGQARTDTQYF.

The chain has TRBV12-3 or TRBV12-4 and TRBJ2-2, with a possible D match to TRBD2 (7 bases). This CDR3 region has 14 residues. Between the trimmed V and J ends, which lost 6 bases and 6 bases, there was a span of 14 bases. The CDR3 region is CASRGGAASGELFF. The DNA for the CDR3 is TGTGCCAGCAGGGGGGGGGCAGCTTCCGGGGAGCTGTTTTTT.

The rearrangement links TRBV4-1 to TRBJ1-5; no firm D call. The germline CDR1 and CDR2 sequences are MGHRA and YSYEKL. This CDR3 region has 13 residues. V was pared by 0 bases and J by 7 bases, with 7 bases between. The CDR3 DNA sequence: TGCGCCAGCAGCCAAGACGGTGCCCAGCCCCAGCATTTT. Translated: CASSQDGAQPQHF.

This clonotype was recorded many times. This sequence joins TRBV7-2 and TRBJ2-1, with a tentative D call TRBD2 (6 bases). V was cut by 2 bases and J by 9 bases, with 20 bases left in between. The CDR3 is 16 residues long. Germline V lookup: CDR1 SGHTA, CDR2 FQGNSA. The CDR3 reads CASSLNLGTPSVEQFF. The CDR3 DNA reads as TGTGCCAGCAGCTTAAATTTAGGGACTCCCTCGGTTGAGCAGTTCTTC.

The chain's CDR3 is CSAREMGAGVYDEQFF. CDR3 nucleotide sequence: TGCAGTGCTAGAGAAATGGGGGCAGGGGTATACGATGAGCAGTTCTTC. The chain employs TRBV20-1 and TRBJ2-1; D perhaps matches TRBD1 (6 bases). Trimming took 0 bases from V and 8 from J, leaving 20 bases between them. Germline lookup yields CDR1 DFQATT and CDR2 SNEGSKA (reference sequence). The CDR3 is 16 residues long.

This clonotype was observed many times. V and J are TRBV12-2 and TRBJ2-7. TRBV12-2 counts as a pseudogene. The CDR3 contains 12 residues. CDR3 sequence reads: CASRLEAYEQYF. The DNA for the CDR3 is TGTGCAAGTCGCTTAGAGGCTTACGAGCAGTACTTC.

V usage is TRBV11-2 and J usage is TRBJ2-1; possibly TRBD1 or TRBD2 for D (5 bases each). The CDR3 spans 15 residues. Germline V lookup: CDR1 SGHAT, CDR2 FQNNGV. The V and J ends lost 2 bases and 7 bases respectively, with 15 bases between them. The CDR3 sequence is CASSLWDPNYNEQFF. CDR3 coding DNA: TGTGCCAGCAGCTTATGGGACCCAAACTATAATGAGCAGTTCTTC.

The sample holds a few counts of this clonotype. The V call is TRBV4-2, the J call TRBJ2-1, with a possible D match to TRBD1 (7 bases). The germline CDR1 and CDR2 sequences are LGHNA and YNFKEQ. The germline V and J ends were trimmed by 0 bases and 7 bases, with 16 bases remaining between them. The CDR3 is made up of 16 amino acids. This chain's CDR3 is CASSQDTGVRGNEQFF. The CDR3 nucleotides read TGTGCCAGCAGCCAAGATACAGGGGTACGGGGGAATGAGCAGTTCTTC.

This clonotype was seen a few times. The chain recombines TRBV7-2 with TRBJ2-1, with 8 bases lining up with TRBD2. Germline lookup yields CDR1 SGHTA and CDR2 FQGNSA. The junction had 5 bases not matched to a gene; V was cut back by 1 base and J by 9 bases. The CDR3 length is 14 residues. The CDR3 coding sequence is TGTGCCAGCAGCTTAGGTAGCGGGACCCTTGAGCAGTTCTTC. This codes for CASSLGSGTLEQFF.

This clonotype has at least ten counts. The chain couples TRBV7-2 to TRBJ2-3; D may match TRBD1 or TRBD2 (5 bases each). Germline values: CDR1 SGHTA, CDR2 FQGNSA. Between the trimmed V and J ends, which lost 7 bases and 2 bases, there was a span of 10 bases. The CDR3 sequence is 13 residues long. CDR3 nucleotides: TGTGCCAGCAACCTCGGGGCCACAGATACGCAGTATTTT. Protein sequence: CASNLGATDTQYF.

This clonotype was found many times. The rearrangement joins TRBV5-1 to TRBJ2-7; D gene unclear. V was clipped by 1 base and J by 6 bases, with 5 bases between them. The germline CDR1 and CDR2 sequences are SGHRS and YFSETQ. The CDR3 extends over 11 amino acids. The DNA of the CDR3 is TGCGCCAGCAGCTTGTATGGCGAGCAGTACTTC. Its protein is CASSLYGEQYF.

Many counts were recorded for this clonotype. The DNA is omitted, as the CDR3 cannot be located on it reliably, and the CDR3 follows TCRdb's listing. The chain combines TRBV28 with TRBJ1-1. The length of the CDR3 is 14 amino acids, counting both ends. Germline CDR1 and CDR2: MDHEN and SYDVKM. The CDR3 is CASSLETGTFGAFF.

This clonotype was seen repeatedly, ten times or more. V is TRBV5-1 and J is TRBJ2-1, with 8 bases identical to TRBD2. The V segment lost 4 bases and the J segment 9 bases; nucleotides outside the gene matches: 6. Per germline, CDR1 SGHRS and CDR2 YFSETQ. The CDR3 is made up of 13 amino acids. The CDR3 coding sequence is TGCGCCAGCAGCCTGAAAGCGGGAGTTGAGCAGTTCTTC. Translating gives CASSLKAGVEQFF.

A note on this clonotype: This may be a read error: a much more frequent sequence differs by one nucleotide. The rearrangement joins TRBV25-1 to TRBJ2-7; 13 bases fit TRBD2. The CDR3 spans 17 residues. CDR1 and CDR2 (germline): MGHDK, SYGVNS. Germline trimming cut 8 bases from V and 2 bases from J; bases unmatched to any gene: 12. The CDR3 spells CASRVTGTSGITYEQYF. For the CDR3, the DNA is TGTGCCAGCCGTGTAACCGGGACTAGCGGGATAACCTACGAGCAGTACTTC.

A few counts support this clonotype. In this CDR3 the conserved last residue, phenylalanine or tryptophan, is missing, so a read error is likely. It is unclear where the CDR3 begins or ends on the DNA, so no DNA is shown, and the CDR3 is as TCRdb lists it. The gene calls are TRBV20-1 and TRBJ2-3; the D call TRBD1 from the table was never checked on the DNA. Counting both end residues, the CDR3 totals 9 amino acids. The V gene's germline CDR1 is DFQATT and CDR2 SNEGSKA (reference sequence). This CDR3 is CSASTYRNV.

This chain links TRBV30 with TRBJ2-5; D is perhaps TRBD1 (8 bases). There are 15 residues in the CDR3. V shed 1 base and J shed 4 bases, with 16 bases lying between them. The germline V gene has CDR1 GTSNPN and CDR2 SVGIG (reference sequence). Written as DNA, the CDR3 is TGTGCCTGGAGTGACACAGGGGGGGCACGAGAGACCCAGTACTTC. The encoded protein is CAWSDTGGARETQYF.

The table lists this clonotype with many counts. The gene calls are TRBV7-2 and TRBJ1-5; weak D call: TRBD1 (6 bases). V was trimmed by 4 bases and J by 2 bases, leaving 18 bases between them. The CDR3 loop spans 17 amino acids. The germline V gene encodes CDR1 SGHTA and CDR2 FQGNSA. CDR3 DNA: TGTGCCAGCAGCTCCACCTGGGGGTCAGGGGGCAATCAGCCCCAGCATTTT. Residues: CASSSTWGSGGNQPQHF.

This chain connects TRBV7-2 to TRBJ2-5; unclear D gene. The V gene lost 3 bases and the J gene lost 5 bases, with 10 bases spanning the gap. The germline V gene has CDR1 SGHTA and CDR2 FQGNSA. The CDR3 has 13 residues. CDR3 coding DNA: TGTGCCAGCAGCTTTGAACTGGGGGAGACCCAGTACTTC. It specifies CASSFELGETQYF.

This clonotype was picked up many times. The chain links TRBV4-3 to TRBJ2-1; D is ambiguous. V lost 4 bases to trimming and J lost 5 bases, with 15 bases between them. The CDR3 is 15 amino acids. Germline-derived CDR1 and CDR2 are LGHNA and YSLEER. CDR3 region: CASSPAGHRDNEQFF. The CDR3 DNA is TGCGCCAGCAGCCCGGCTGGGCATAGGGACAATGAGCAGTTCTTC.

Of note for this clonotype: A read error is possible here, since a much larger clone lies one base away. The V call is TRBV4-3, the J call TRBJ2-1; no clear D gene. The CDR3 runs 16 residues. Germline lookup yields CDR1 LGHNA and CDR2 YSLEER. The CDR3: CASGQEHSQSYNEQFF. As DNA, the CDR3 is TGCGCCAGCGGCCAAGAGCACTCTCAATCCTACAATGAGCAGTTCTTC.

In its sample, this clonotype was seen many times. V usage is TRBV20-1 and J usage is TRBJ2-5; 9 positions match TRBD2. CDR3 length: 16 residues. The germline V gene encodes CDR1 DFQATT and CDR2 SNEGSKA (reference sequence). Trimming at V came to 0 bases and at J to 5 bases, leaving 10 bases not matched to a gene. Here the CDR3 reads CSARDLLAGLRETQYF. In nucleotides, the CDR3 is TGCAGTGCTAGAGATCTCCTAGCGGGACTGAGGGAGACCCAGTACTTC.

This clonotype was counted many times. The chain joins TRBV4-2 to TRBJ2-1, with D possibly matching TRBD2 (6 bases). In germline, CDR1 is LGHNA, CDR2 YNFKEQ. This CDR3 has 16 residues. V lost 5 bases and J 0 bases, leaving 14 bases between the germline ends. The CDR3 is CASSTQPSASYNEQFF. The CDR3, as DNA: TGTGCCAGCAGCACGCAGCCTAGCGCCTCCTACAATGAGCAGTTCTTC.

V and J are TRBV20-1 and TRBJ2-7; 11 positions agree with TRBD2. Germline V CDR1 and CDR2: DFQATT, SNEGSKA (reference sequence). V lost 0 bases to trimming and J lost 3 bases; unmatched junction nucleotides: 4. This CDR3 region has 15 residues. This CDR3 is CSARESSGRVYEQYF. DNA for the CDR3: TGCAGTGCTAGAGAAAGTAGCGGGAGGGTCTACGAGCAGTACTTC.

This clonotype has a handful of counts. V is TRBV5-1 and J is TRBJ1-1; 7 bases are a match to TRBD1. The CDR3 spans 13 residues. CDR1 is SGHRS and CDR2 is YFSETQ in the germline V gene. V was pared by 2 bases and J by 3 bases, with 1 base of the junction left unmatched. In nucleotides, the CDR3 is TGCGCCAGCAGCTTTACAGGGGACACTGAAGCTTTCTTT. Its protein is CASSFTGDTEAFF.

Many counts were recorded for this clonotype. CDR3 bases: TGTGCCAGCAGCCAAGGACGGGACACTGAAGCTTTCTTT. This sequence encodes CASSQGRDTEAFF. The chain carries TRBV7-2 and TRBJ1-1, with unresolved D. CDR1 is SGHTA, CDR2 FQGNSA, per germline. This CDR3 is 13 amino acids long. The V and J ends lost 5 bases and 3 bases respectively, with 10 bases between them.

This chain uses TRBV7-2 with TRBJ2-7, with a tentative D call TRBD1 (6 bases). V was shortened by 8 bases and J by 0 bases, with 17 bases between the two germline ends. Germline values: CDR1 SGHTA, CDR2 FQGNSA. The CDR3 length is 15 residues. CDR3 nucleotides: TGTGCCAGCCAGATAGCCGGGACAAACTCCTACGAGCAGTACTTC. Amino acid sequence: CASQIAGTNSYEQYF.

The gene calls are TRBV9 and TRBJ1-1; 7 bases are a match to TRBD1. Germline V gives CDR1 SGDLS, CDR2 YYNGEE. The CDR3 extends over 15 amino acids. With 0 bases clipped from V and 1 base from J, the junction kept 3 bases outside the gene matches. Here the CDR3 DNA reads TGTGCCAGCAGCGTAGCGGGACAGCAGAACACTGAAGCTTTCTTT. The encoded protein is CASSVAGQQNTEAFF.

This chain uses TRBV12-3 or TRBV12-4 with TRBJ2-7; TRBD1 matches 10 bases. V shed 8 bases and J 6 bases; nucleotides not matched to a gene: 7. This CDR3 is built from 13 residues. The CDR3 DNA follows: TGTGCCAGCGCGGTCGACAGGGGGCGCGAGCAGTACTTC. As protein: CASAVDRGREQYF.